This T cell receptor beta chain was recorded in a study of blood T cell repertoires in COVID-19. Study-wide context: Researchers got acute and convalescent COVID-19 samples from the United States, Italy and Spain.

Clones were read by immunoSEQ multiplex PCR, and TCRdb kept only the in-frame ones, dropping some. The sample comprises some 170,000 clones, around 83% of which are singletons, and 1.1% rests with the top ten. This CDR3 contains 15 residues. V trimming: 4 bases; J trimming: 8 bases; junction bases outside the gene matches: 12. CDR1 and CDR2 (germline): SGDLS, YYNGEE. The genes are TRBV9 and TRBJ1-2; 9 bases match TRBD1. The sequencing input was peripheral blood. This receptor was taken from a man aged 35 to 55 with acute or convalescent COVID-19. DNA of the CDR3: TGTGCCAGCAGCCCCGGGACAGGGACTTGGGGAGGCTACACCTTC. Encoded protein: CASSPGTGTWGGYTF.